This T cell receptor (beta chain) was sequenced during a study of blood T cell repertoires in COVID-19. The wider study: In each case, the material was cDNA or gDNA derived from T cells, B-cell-depleted T cells, or PBMCs.

The V and J ends lost 4 bases and 6 bases, in that order; junction bases with no gene match: 4. This CDR3 comprises 14 residues. Germline V CDR1 and CDR2: LGHDT, YNNKEL (reference sequence). In the original processing: Counts of nucleated cells, estimated from reference gene primer amplification, were obtained. The data were produced by immunoSEQ multiplex PCR, yet TCRdb's version contains in-frame clones alone and is incomplete. The V and J calls and clone size come from that table; D and trimming were worked out from the DNA. The table lists 100,000 to 120,000 clones, 70% to 90% of them singletons, with around 3.4% in the top ten.

The sequence was obtained from a man aged 35 to 55 with acute or convalescent COVID-19. The chain has TRBV3-1 (or the pseudogene TRBV3-2) and TRBJ2-7, with 12 bases that match TRBD2. Sequencing was done on a sample of peripheral blood. The CDR3 DNA reads as TGTGCCAGCAGCCCTAGCGGGGGGGATCGCGAGCAGTACTTC. Protein sequence: CASSPSGGDREQYF.